Sequencing of this T cell receptor beta chain was carried out in a study of blood T cell repertoires in COVID-19. Study in general: The United States, Italy and Spain provided the acute and convalescent COVID-19 samples. From T cells, B-cell-depleted T cells, or PBMCs came the material, which was cDNA or gDNA.

Repertoires were generated with immunoSEQ multiplex PCR, while TCRdb's copy carries only in-frame clones and drops some. The data hold about 160,000 clones, with roughly 93% observed a single time. CDR3 length: 15 amino acids. CDR1 is MNHNY and CDR2 is SVGAGI in the germline V gene (reference sequence). The V gene end was trimmed by 5 bases and the J gene end by 2 bases; junction bases not matched to a gene: 5. The sequenced sample consisted of peripheral blood. This TCR derives from a woman in her sixties with COVID-19, enrolled during active disease. The chain is built from TRBV6-6 and TRBJ2-7, with 11 bases matching TRBD2. Written as DNA, the CDR3 is TGTGCCAGCAGTCAAACTAGCGGGGGACCCTACGAGCAGTACTTC. It yields the protein CASSQTSGGPYEQYF.